This is a list of T cell receptor beta chains from one sample in a study of cytomegalovirus exposure and HLA in healthy donors. Clones were sequenced by immunoSEQ multiplex PCR, and TCRdb holds only the in-frame ones, with some missing. This listing includes 75,000 to 95,000 clones. Source material: PBMCs. The receptors originated from a woman aged 60-75 years in good health and CMV-seronegative. Both conserved end residues are part of each CDR3.

TRBV16,TRBJ2-6,CASSHSVSGANVLTF
TRBV19,TRBJ2-2,CASRTQGSITGELFF
TRBV5-6,-,CASSPHRDPSSYEQYF
TRBV19,TRBJ2-7,CASSIVREGRGCEQYF
TRBV19,TRBJ1-1,CASTLPGLLNGENTEAFF
TRBV19,TRBJ2-3,CASRPRAGFTDTQYF
TRBV6-5,TRBJ1-1,CASSSPRSTEAFF
TRBV11-2,TRBJ2-6,CASTINSGANVLTF
TRBV19,TRBJ2-7,CASSVAGGTYEQYF
TRBV5-5,TRBJ2-3,CASGHRDRDTDTQYF
TRBV28,TRBJ2-6,CASSLPGSGANVLTF
TRBV18,TRBJ1-1,CASSPYSGAGVLNTEAFF
TRBV2,TRBJ2-4,CASREGTIQYF
TRBV6-1,TRBJ2-1,CASSQTGGEKRQFF
TRBV29-1,TRBJ1-5,CSVGTGGAYSNQPQHF
TRBV6-5,TRBJ1-6,CASSYSQGRENSPLHF